This T cell receptor (beta chain) was sequenced for a study of human T cells and chemical hapten exposure. Across the study: Minor pooled library volume differences mainly drove per-sample TCR yield variation. Overall study results and limits: DPC sensitization produced no change in TCRs with frequency above 1 in 1000.

Within the library, unique molecular identifiers were attached to each individual cDNA molecule. The authors' processing: Between 23,224 and 690,600 TCRs appeared in each sample, and the median stood at around 92,000. TCRdb processed the RACE reads anew with MiXCR; each CDR3 protein has one entry. The authors' filters were not applied to this entry. The top ten clones hold approximately 1.5% of a sample with tens of thousands of distinct CDR3 sequences, 7% to 9% of them seen once. This clonotype occurred many times. Its antigen is undetermined. The sample's time point: healthy volunteer bleed at 6 weeks. Whole blood, unfractionated, served as the material for total RNA extraction. Sequencing input: whole blood. The TCR was taken from a male donor in good health. Some clones in this sample may be carry-over from other donors' samples.

CDR3 bases: TGTGCCAGCAGGACCGCGGGAGGCGCAGATACGCAGTATTTT. This translates into CASRTAGGADTQYF. This chain links TRBV12-3 or TRBV12-4 with TRBJ2-3; 8 bases map to TRBD2. The CDR3 is made up of 14 amino acids. V dropped 6 bases and J dropped 4; count of bases not matched to a gene: 6.